These 13 T cell receptor beta chains were sequenced from one sample in a study of blood T cell repertoires in COVID-19. Sequencing was performed with immunoSEQ multiplex PCR; in TCRdb, only in-frame clones are kept and a portion is missing. The data hold fewer than 150,000 clones, with approximately 85% observed a single time. The sample was peripheral blood. These receptors were collected from a human donor in a cohort sampled during active COVID-19.

The chain links TRBV10-3 to TRBJ2-3; 10 bases are shared with TRBD1. Germline CDR1 ENHRY, CDR2 SYGVKD. CDR3 size: 15 residues. V was clipped by 7 bases and J by 3 bases; unmatched bases: 7. The CDR3 DNA sequence: TGTGCCATCACCGAGGACAGGGGGAAAACAGATACGCAGTATTTT. Its translation is CAITEDRGKTDTQYF.

V usage is TRBV7-6 and J usage is TRBJ2-3; 10 positions match TRBD1. Losses at the gene ends were 0 bases for V and 6 bases for J; bases not matched to a gene: 9. Germline values: CDR1 SGHVS, CDR2 FNYEAQ. The CDR3 extends over 17 amino acids. DNA of the CDR3: TGTGCCAGCAGCTTAGCCCCACAGGGACAGGGGAGGGATACGCAGTATTTT. Encoded protein: CASSLAPQGQGRDTQYF.

V usage is TRBV11-2 and J usage is TRBJ2-2, with 9 bases matching TRBD1. V lost 4 bases, J lost 0 bases, and 3 bases stayed unmatched. Germline lookup yields CDR1 SGHAT and CDR2 FQNNGV. The CDR3 is made up of 16 amino acids. CDR3 coding DNA: TGTGCCAGCAGCTCTACAGGGGGCTCGAACACCGGGGAGCTGTTTTTT. Its protein is CASSSTGGSNTGELFF. The whole variable domain, remainder taken from reference TRBV11-2 and TRBJ2-2, is EAGVAQSPRYKIIEKRQSVAFWCNPISGHATLYWYQQILGQGPKLLIQFQNNGVVDDSQLPKDRFSAERLKGVDSTLKIQPAKLEDSAVYLCASSSTGGSNTGELFFGEGSRLTVL.

The rearrangement links TRBV5-1 to TRBJ2-2; 8 bases are a match to TRBD1. The CDR3 has 15 residues. Trimming took 5 bases from V and 5 from J; bases not matched to a gene: 8. Germline V gene sequence: CDR1 SGHRS, CDR2 YFSETQ. This CDR3 is CASRWTGRSTGELFF. CDR3 nucleotides: TGCGCCAGCAGATGGACAGGGCGTAGTACCGGGGAGCTGTTTTTT.

This clone was seen a handful of times. The V gene is TRBV11-2, the J gene TRBJ1-2, with 12 nucleotides matching TRBD1. V shed 7 bases and J 0 bases; nucleotides not matched to a gene: 12. This CDR3 region has 18 residues. The germline CDR1 and CDR2 sequences are SGHAT and FQNNGV. The DNA of the CDR3 is TGTGCCAGCACCCAAGTTCAGGGGGACAGGGGGCCTAACTATGGCTACACCTTC. Its protein is CASTQVQGDRGPNYGYTF.

J is TRBJ1-2 and V is TRBV6-5, with TRBD1 matching over 9 bases. CDR1 MNHEY and CDR2 SVGAGI come from the germline V gene. The CDR3 is 15 residues long. The V gene end was trimmed by 6 bases and the J gene end by 8 bases; junction bases not matched to a gene: 13. CDR3 residues: CASSPGQGGLRGYTF. The CDR3 DNA is TGTGCCAGCAGCCCGGGACAGGGTGGTTTGAGGGGCTACACCTTC.

The chain has TRBV12-3 or TRBV12-4 and TRBJ1-6; no reliable D call. The V end lost 1 base, the J end lost 7 bases, and 5 bases lay between the germline ends. The CDR3 has 13 residues. CDR3 nucleotide sequence: TGTGCCAGCAGTTTAGTTCAGAATTCACCCCTCCACTTT. This codes for CASSLVQNSPLHF.

V usage is TRBV3-1 (or the pseudogene TRBV3-2) and J usage is TRBJ2-3, with 12 nucleotides matching TRBD2. The CDR3 has 20 amino acids. V lost 0 bases and J lost 0; bases outside the gene matches: 10. The germline V gene encodes CDR1 LGHDT and CDR2 YNNKEL (reference sequence). CDR3 sequence (DNA): TGTGCCAGCAGCCAAGATTTTTGGGCTAGCGGGGGGGCCAGCACAGATACGCAGTATTTT. Translation gives CASSQDFWASGGASTDTQYF.

The CDR3 bases are TGTGCCAGCAGCGAGAACAGGGGACTAGGTCCTGGCACCGGGGAGCTGTTTTTT. Amino acid sequence: CASSENRGLGPGTGELFF. The chain couples TRBV5-8 to TRBJ2-2; a possible D gene is TRBD2 (8 bases). From germline, CDR1 is SGHTS and CDR2 YDEGEE. The CDR3 runs to 18 residues. V shed 4 bases and J shed 4 bases, with 23 bases lying between them. The complete variable domain, with remaining parts taken from reference TRBV5-8 and TRBJ2-2, reads EAGVTQSPTHLIKTRGQQATLRCSPISGHTSVYWYQQALGLGLQFLLWYDEGEERNRGNFPPRFSGRQFPNYSSELNVNALELEDSALYLCASSENRGLGPGTGELFFGEGSRLTVL.

The chain uses TRBV18 and TRBJ2-3; 7 bases map to TRBD2. Germline loops: CDR1 KGHSH, CDR2 LQKENI. J gave up 3 bases and V 3 bases, and 6 bases lay outside the gene matches. This CDR3 contains 15 residues. The CDR3 DNA follows: TGTGCCAGCTCACCCCGGGGAGGGCGGACAGATACGCAGTATTTT. It is translated as CASSPRGGRTDTQYF.

This chain uses TRBV6-4 with TRBJ1-1, with D perhaps matching TRBD1 (5 bases). The germline gives CDR1 MRHNA, CDR2 SNTAGT. V was cut by 4 bases and J by 2 bases, with 14 bases left in between. There are 15 residues in the CDR3. Written as DNA, the CDR3 is TGTGCCAGCAGTGTATCGACCCAGGGAAACACTGAAGCTTTCTTT. Amino acid sequence: CASSVSTQGNTEAFF.

J is TRBJ1-5 and V is TRBV30, with 8 bases that match TRBD1. CDR1 is GTSNPN and CDR2 is SVGIG in the germline V gene (reference sequence). The trim removed 3 bases at V and 4 bases at J, leaving 8 bases unmatched. The CDR3 is made up of 15 amino acids. CDR3 region: CAWRRGNRGNQPQHF. As DNA, the CDR3 is TGTGCCTGGAGGAGGGGGAACAGGGGGAATCAGCCCCAGCATTTT.

The V and J genes are TRBV7-2 and TRBJ1-1; D is unclear. The V gene lost 3 bases and the J gene lost 1 base, with 9 bases spanning the gap. The length of the CDR3 is 14 residues. The V gene's germline CDR1 is SGHTA and CDR2 FQGNSA. For the CDR3, the DNA is TGTGCCAGCAGCTTTATGAGCCCGAACACTGAAGCTTTCTTT. Translation gives CASSFMSPNTEAFF. Full variable domain (missing parts from reference TRBV7-2 and TRBJ1-1): GAGVSQSPSNKVTEKGKDVELRCDPISGHTALYWYRQSLGQGLEFLIYFQGNSAPDKSGLPSDRFSAERTGGSVSTLTIQRTQQEDSAVYLCASSFMSPNTEAFFGQGTRLTVV.